Following are 23 T cell receptor beta chains from one sample sequenced in a study of blood T cell repertoires in COVID-19. The protocol was immunoSEQ multiplex PCR, while the TCRdb copy is restricted to in-frame clones and leaves out a portion. There are 72,000 or so clones in the sample; about 80% occur only once, and 18% lies in the top ten. The sequenced sample was peripheral blood. These receptors all stem from a man aged 70 or older who had recovered from COVID-19.

This rearrangement joins TRBV12-5 to TRBJ1-3; D might be TRBD1 (5 bases). The CDR3 length is 13 residues. Germline V gene lookup returns CDR1 LGHNT and CDR2 FRNRAP. V lost 4 bases and J lost 4, with 8 bases in between. For the CDR3, the DNA is TGTGCTAGTGGTTCAGGGTACGGAAACACCATATATTTT. Translating it yields CASGSGYGNTIYF.

The V and J genes are TRBV24-1 and TRBJ2-1; 8 nucleotides align to TRBD2. V gave up 11 bases and J gave up 0 bases; unmatched junction bases: 11. CDR1 and CDR2 from the germline V gene are KGHDR and SFDVKD. The CDR3 sequence is 16 residues long. CDR3 sequence: CASTRTSQSSYNEQFF. DNA of the CDR3: TGTGCCAGTACCCGGACTAGCCAGAGCTCCTACAATGAGCAGTTCTTC.

The chain is built from TRBV30 and TRBJ1-4; 7 bases agree with TRBD1. V lost 3 bases and J lost 5; bases outside the gene matches: 0. The CDR3 is made up of 12 amino acids. CDR1 GTSNPN and CDR2 SVGIG come from the germline V gene (reference sequence). This CDR3 reads CAWRQGNEKLFF. In nucleotides, the CDR3 is TGTGCCTGGAGACAGGGGAATGAAAAACTGTTTTTT.

Here the CDR3 reads CASSPPGLAGGHGEQFF. Written as DNA, the CDR3 is TGTGCCAGCTCACCACCAGGACTAGCGGGAGGGCACGGTGAGCAGTTCTTC. The chain is built from TRBV18 and TRBJ2-1; 15 bases align to TRBD2. The CDR3 spans 17 residues. Losses at the gene ends were 0 bases for V and 9 bases for J; bases not matched to a gene: 6. Germline V lookup: CDR1 KGHSH, CDR2 LQKENI.

The chain uses TRBV19 and TRBJ1-5, with TRBD1 matching over 7 bases. Germline CDR1 reads LNHDA; CDR2 reads SQIVND (reference sequence). The CDR3 has 16 residues. J lost 4 bases, V lost 7 bases, and 13 bases had no gene match. The CDR3 sequence: CASNQGKTGPNQPQHF. The DNA for the CDR3 is TGTGCCAGTAACCAGGGGAAGACAGGGCCGAATCAGCCCCAGCATTTT.

The chain employs TRBV5-6 and TRBJ2-7; no definite D call. The germline gives CDR1 SGHDT, CDR2 YYEEEE. Trimming shortened V by 3 bases and J by 2 bases, and 12 bases separated the two germline ends. The length of the CDR3 is 14 residues. CDR3 amino acids: CASSSPPRAYEQYF. As DNA, the CDR3 is TGTGCCAGCAGCTCCCCCCCTAGAGCCTACGAGCAGTACTTC. Using reference TRBV5-6 and TRBJ2-7 for the parts outside the CDR3, the full variable domain is DAGVTQSPTHLIKTRGQQVTLRCSPKSGHDTVSWYQQALGQGPQFIFQYYEEEERQRGNFPDRFSGHQFPNYSSELNVNALLLGDSALYLCASSSPPRAYEQYFGPGTRLTVT.

The J gene is TRBJ2-7, the V gene TRBV18; possibly TRBD1 for D (6 bases). Looked up from germline, CDR1 is KGHSH and CDR2 is LQKENI. V was cut by 5 bases and J by 5 bases, with 16 bases left in between. This CDR3 comprises 14 residues. The CDR3 protein is CASSTKQGIHEQYF. CDR3 sequence (DNA): TGTGCCAGCTCAACGAAACAGGGTATCCACGAGCAGTACTTC.

J is TRBJ1-6 and V is TRBV27; D is unresolved. This CDR3 is built from 18 residues. The V gene lost 5 bases and the J gene lost 5 bases, with 22 bases spanning the gap. Germline CDR1 and CDR2: MNHEY and SMNVEV (reference sequence). The CDR3 nucleotides are TGTGCCAGCAGTCCAACGGTCCCCGGAGGGAGACATAATTCACCCCTCCACTTT. Protein product: CASSPTVPGGRHNSPLHF.

This clone turned up a few times. V and J are TRBV5-1 and TRBJ2-3; no clear D gene. Germline loops: CDR1 SGHRS, CDR2 YFSETQ. The CDR3 consists of 15 residues. Deletions cut 1 base from V and 0 bases from J, with 9 bases between. CDR3 nucleotides: TGCGCCAGCAGCTTGACAAGATCTAGCACAGATACGCAGTATTTT. Protein product: CASSLTRSSTDTQYF. Full variable domain (remainder filled in from reference TRBV5-1 and TRBJ2-3): KAGVTQTPRYLIKTRGQQVTLSCSPISGHRSVSWYQQTPGQGLQFLFEYFSETQRNKGNFPGRFSGRQFSNSRSEMNVSTLELGDSALYLCASSLTRSSTDTQYFGPGTRLTVL.

The V and J genes are TRBV6-2 or TRBV6-3 and TRBJ1-2; D possibly corresponds to TRBD1 (6 bases). Trimming took off 6 bases at V and 4 bases at J, with 15 bases between the two ends. Germline CDR1 and CDR2: MNHEY and SVGEGT. The CDR3 loop spans 14 amino acids. CDR3 region: CASSLDSILYGYTF. DNA for the CDR3: TGTGCCAGCAGCTTGGACAGCATTCTCTATGGCTACACCTTC.

V usage is TRBV6-4 and J usage is TRBJ2-5, with 9 nucleotides matching TRBD2. Germline assignment: CDR1 MRHNA and CDR2 SNTAGT. The CDR3 extends over 19 amino acids. V dropped 0 bases and J dropped 1; count of bases not matched to a gene: 12. CDR3 DNA: TGTGCCAGCAGTGACTCTATTAGCGGGAGCTGGCAGGGCCAAGAGACCCAGTACTTC. This encodes CASSDSISGSWQGQETQYF.

This chain joins TRBV30 and TRBJ2-5, with 8 positions matching TRBD2. The CDR3 runs to 13 residues. Germline V gives CDR1 GTSNPN, CDR2 SVGIG (reference sequence). The trim removed 2 bases at V and 2 bases at J, leaving 1 base unmatched. The CDR3 DNA is TGTGCCTGGAGTCCGGGAGGGCAAGAGACCCAGTACTTC. Encoded protein: CAWSPGGQETQYF.

The chain is built from TRBV3-1 (or the pseudogene TRBV3-2) and TRBJ2-1, with 9 bases fitting TRBD2. This CDR3 spans 17 amino acids. V was clipped by 1 base and J by 6 bases; unmatched bases: 10. Germline CDR1 is LGHDT and CDR2 is YNNKEL (reference sequence). CDR3 in DNA: TGTGCCAGCAGCCAAGTATCCGGACTAGCGACTCTCAATGAGCAGTTCTTC. It is translated as CASSQVSGLATLNEQFF.

The V and J genes are TRBV3-1 (or the pseudogene TRBV3-2) and TRBJ2-3; 9 bases are shared with TRBD2. J lost 1 base, V lost 1 base, and 12 bases had no gene match. The CDR3 contains 19 residues. Per the germline V gene, CDR1 is LGHDT and CDR2 is YNNKEL (reference sequence). CDR3: CASSQGGLVASGGTDTQYF. The CDR3 bases are TGTGCCAGCAGCCAAGGTGGTTTGGTGGCTAGCGGGGGCACAGATACGCAGTATTTT.

J is TRBJ2-1 and V is TRBV7-2; no clear D. V lost 1 base, J lost 0 bases, and 7 bases lay in between. There are 15 residues in the CDR3. The V gene's germline CDR1 is SGHTA and CDR2 FQGNSA. In DNA, the CDR3 is TGTGCCAGCAGCTTAGTAACTCGCTCCTACAATGAGCAGTTCTTC. As protein: CASSLVTRSYNEQFF.

This clone was seen more than once but under ten times. V is TRBV5-4 and J is TRBJ2-3; tentatively, D is TRBD2 (5 bases). Germline V CDR1 and CDR2: SGHNT, YYREEE (reference sequence). The CDR3 totals 14 residues. The V end was cut by 4 bases, the J end by 5 bases, with 14 bases between. CDR3 coding DNA: TGTGCCAGCAGCCCATTCCGAAGCGGAGATACGCAGTATTTT. This gives the protein CASSPFRSGDTQYF.

The rearrangement uses TRBV4-3 and TRBJ2-1; 13 bases map to TRBD2. The germline V gene encodes CDR1 LGHNA and CDR2 YSLEER. The V segment lost 2 bases and the J segment 8 bases; nucleotides outside the gene matches: 18. The CDR3 has 20 residues. The DNA of the CDR3 is TGCGCCAGCAGCCAATCCACCGGGACTAGCGGGACCCTAGATCCGGATGAGCAGTTCTTC. This encodes CASSQSTGTSGTLDPDEQFF.

This chain links TRBV7-3 with TRBJ2-1; D may be TRBD1 (6 bases). The CDR3 runs to 15 residues. V was shortened by 3 bases and J by 4 bases, with 13 bases between the two germline ends. The germline V gene has CDR1 SGHTA and CDR2 FQGTGA. DNA of the CDR3: TGTGCCAGCAGCTTCACAGGGACGGAATACAATGAGCAGTTCTTC. Residues: CASSFTGTEYNEQFF.

CDR3 in amino acids: CASSLGPGEETQYF. The DNA of the CDR3 is TGTGCCAGCAGCCTAGGTCCGGGGGAAGAGACCCAGTACTTC. The gene calls are TRBV5-4 and TRBJ2-5; TRBD2 is a possible D gene (6 bases). The CDR3 covers 14 residues. CDR1 and CDR2 (germline): SGHNT, YYREEE (reference sequence). Trimming shortened V by 4 bases and J by 3 bases, and 13 bases separated the two germline ends.

CDR3 nucleotide sequence: TGTGCCAGCAGTCCCCGATCTAGCAGGGGGTTTTCGGAGACCCAGTACTTC. Its translation is CASSPRSSRGFSETQYF. The rearrangement links TRBV6-2 or TRBV6-3 to TRBJ2-5, with 7 bases fitting TRBD1. J gave up 5 bases and V 5 bases, and 17 bases lay outside the gene matches. Germline-derived CDR1 and CDR2 are MNHEY and SVGEGT. The CDR3 extends over 17 amino acids.

The CDR3 coding sequence is TGTGCCAGCAGCTTAGATCCTTTCGGGGACGAGCAGTACTTC. Translated: CASSLDPFGDEQYF. This chain connects TRBV11-2 to TRBJ2-7; TRBD2 is a possible D gene (5 bases). The CDR3 spans 14 residues. Germline loops: CDR1 SGHAT, CDR2 FQNNGV. The V end lost 0 bases, the J end lost 5 bases, and 11 bases lay between the germline ends.

The chain links TRBV29-1 to TRBJ2-3; tentatively, D is TRBD2 (5 bases). CDR3 length equals 15 residues. Germline V gives CDR1 SQVTM, CDR2 ANQGSEA. For the CDR3, the DNA is TGCAGTCAATCAGGAGGAGGACTCAGCACAGATACGCAGTATTTT. This codes for CSQSGGGLSTDTQYF.

The chain is built from TRBV19 and TRBJ2-7; 8 bases match TRBD1. Germline assignment: CDR1 LNHDA and CDR2 SQIVND (reference sequence). CDR3 length: 16 residues. J lost 3 bases, V lost 2 bases, and 9 bases had no gene match. The CDR3 region is CASSISWTGSIYEQYF. CDR3 coding DNA: TGTGCCAGTAGTATATCTTGGACAGGGTCAATCTACGAGCAGTACTTC.